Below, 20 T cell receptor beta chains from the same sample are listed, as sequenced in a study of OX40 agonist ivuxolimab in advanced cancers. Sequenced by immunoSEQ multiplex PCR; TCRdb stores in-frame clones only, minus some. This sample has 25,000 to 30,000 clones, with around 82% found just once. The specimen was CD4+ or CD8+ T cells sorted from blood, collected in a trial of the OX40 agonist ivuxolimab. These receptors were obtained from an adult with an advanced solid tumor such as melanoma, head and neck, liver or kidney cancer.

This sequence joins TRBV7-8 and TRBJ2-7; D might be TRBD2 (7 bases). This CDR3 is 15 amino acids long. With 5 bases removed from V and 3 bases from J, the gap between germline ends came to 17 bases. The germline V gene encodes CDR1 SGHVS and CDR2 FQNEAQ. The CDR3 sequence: CASSPRGGVNYEQYF. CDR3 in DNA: TGTGCCAGCAGCCCCAGGGGAGGGGTCAACTACGAGCAGTACTTC.

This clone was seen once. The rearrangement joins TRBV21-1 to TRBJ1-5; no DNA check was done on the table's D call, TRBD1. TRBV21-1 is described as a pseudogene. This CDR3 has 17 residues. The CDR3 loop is CASSKDIPGDSNQPQHF. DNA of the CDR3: TGTGCCAGCAGCAAAGACATCCCAGGGGATAGCAATCAGCCCCAGCATTTT.

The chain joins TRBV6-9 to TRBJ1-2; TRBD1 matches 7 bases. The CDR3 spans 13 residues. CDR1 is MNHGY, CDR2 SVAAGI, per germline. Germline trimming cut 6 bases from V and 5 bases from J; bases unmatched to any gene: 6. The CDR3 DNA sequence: TGTGCCAGCAGCCCTGACAGGGTGTATGGCTACACCTTC. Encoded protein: CASSPDRVYGYTF.

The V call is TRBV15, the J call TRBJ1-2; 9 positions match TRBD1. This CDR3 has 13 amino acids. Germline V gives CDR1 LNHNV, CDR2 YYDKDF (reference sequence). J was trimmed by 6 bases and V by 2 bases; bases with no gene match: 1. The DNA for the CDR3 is TGTGCCACCAGCAGACGGACAGGGGATGGCTACACCTTC. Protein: CATSRRTGDGYTF.

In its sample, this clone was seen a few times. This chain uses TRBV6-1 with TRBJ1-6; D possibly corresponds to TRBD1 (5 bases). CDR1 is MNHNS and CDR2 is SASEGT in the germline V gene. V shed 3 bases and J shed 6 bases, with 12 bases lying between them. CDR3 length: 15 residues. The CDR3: CASSEEDGANSPLHF. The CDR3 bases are TGTGCCAGCAGTGAGGAGGACGGGGCTAATTCACCCCTCCACTTT.

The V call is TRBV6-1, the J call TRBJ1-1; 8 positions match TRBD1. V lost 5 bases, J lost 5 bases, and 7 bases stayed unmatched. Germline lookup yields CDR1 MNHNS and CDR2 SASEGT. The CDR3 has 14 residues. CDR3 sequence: CASSPQGAQTEAFF. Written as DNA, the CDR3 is TGTGCCAGCAGTCCTCAGGGGGCGCAGACTGAAGCTTTCTTT.

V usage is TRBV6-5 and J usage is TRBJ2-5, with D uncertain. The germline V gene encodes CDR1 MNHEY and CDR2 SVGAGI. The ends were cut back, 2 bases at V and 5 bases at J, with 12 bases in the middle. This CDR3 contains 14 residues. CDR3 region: CASSYTPDGETQYF. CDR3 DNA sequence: TGTGCCAGCAGTTACACGCCGGACGGTGAGACCCAGTACTTC.

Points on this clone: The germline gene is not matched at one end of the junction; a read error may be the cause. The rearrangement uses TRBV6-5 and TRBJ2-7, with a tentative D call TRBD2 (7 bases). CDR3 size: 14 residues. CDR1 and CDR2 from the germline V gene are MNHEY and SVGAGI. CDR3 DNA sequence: TGTGCCAGCAGTAACTCCGGGGGGCCCGACGAGCAGTACTTC. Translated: CASSNSGGPDEQYF.

The CDR3 spells CASSWTAHGYTF. The CDR3 nucleotides read TGTGCCAGTAGTTGGACGGCGCATGGCTACACCTTC. The chain is built from TRBV19 and TRBJ1-2; D unresolved. The germline V gene has CDR1 LNHDA and CDR2 SQIVND (reference sequence). Trimming cost V 5 bases and J 6 bases, with 10 bases left between them. The CDR3 totals 12 residues.

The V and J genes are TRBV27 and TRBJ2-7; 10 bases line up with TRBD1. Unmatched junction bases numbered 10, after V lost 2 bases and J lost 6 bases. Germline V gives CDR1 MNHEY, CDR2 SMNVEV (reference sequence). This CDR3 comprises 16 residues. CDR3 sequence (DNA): TGTGCCAGCAGTTTAACTCTGGGACAGGGGAAAACCGAGCAGTACTTC. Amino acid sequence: CASSLTLGQGKTEQYF.

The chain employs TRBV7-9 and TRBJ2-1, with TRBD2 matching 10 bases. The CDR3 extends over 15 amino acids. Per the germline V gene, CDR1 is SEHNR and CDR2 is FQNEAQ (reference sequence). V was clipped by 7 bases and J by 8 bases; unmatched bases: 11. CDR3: CASTQSGGAVDEQFF. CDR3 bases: TGTGCCAGCACCCAGAGCGGGGGGGCCGTGGATGAGCAGTTCTTC.

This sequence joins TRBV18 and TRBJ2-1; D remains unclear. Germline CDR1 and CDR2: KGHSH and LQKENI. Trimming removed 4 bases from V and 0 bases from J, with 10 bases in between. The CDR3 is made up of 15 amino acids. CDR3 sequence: CASSRDHSSYNEQFF. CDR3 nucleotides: TGTGCCAGCTCACGAGACCATAGCTCCTACAATGAGCAGTTCTTC.

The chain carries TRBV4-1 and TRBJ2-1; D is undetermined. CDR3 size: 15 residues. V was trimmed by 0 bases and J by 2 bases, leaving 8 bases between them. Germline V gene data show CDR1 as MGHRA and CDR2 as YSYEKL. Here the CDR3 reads CASSQDTWAYNEQFF. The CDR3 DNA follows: TGCGCCAGCAGCCAAGATACGTGGGCCTACAATGAGCAGTTCTTC.

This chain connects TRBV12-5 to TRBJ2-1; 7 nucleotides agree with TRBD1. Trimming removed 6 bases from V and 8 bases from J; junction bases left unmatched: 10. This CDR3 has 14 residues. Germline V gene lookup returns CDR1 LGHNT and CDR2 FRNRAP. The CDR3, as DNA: TGTGCTAGTGGCCTGACAGGGCTCAGGGATGAGCAGTTCTTC. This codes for CASGLTGLRDEQFF.

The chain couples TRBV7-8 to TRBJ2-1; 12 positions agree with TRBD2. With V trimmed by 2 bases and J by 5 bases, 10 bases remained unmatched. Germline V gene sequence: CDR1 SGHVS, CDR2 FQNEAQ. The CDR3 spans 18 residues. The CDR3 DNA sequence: TGTGCCAGCAGCTTAAGCGGGACTAGCGGGTCTCCCCACAATGAGCAGTTCTTC. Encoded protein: CASSLSGTSGSPHNEQFF.

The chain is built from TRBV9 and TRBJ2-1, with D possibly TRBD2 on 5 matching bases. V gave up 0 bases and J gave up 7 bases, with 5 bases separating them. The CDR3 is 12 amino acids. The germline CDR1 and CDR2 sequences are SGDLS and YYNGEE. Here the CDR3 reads CASSVAGNEQFF. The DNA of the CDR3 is TGTGCCAGCAGCGTAGCGGGGAATGAGCAGTTCTTC.

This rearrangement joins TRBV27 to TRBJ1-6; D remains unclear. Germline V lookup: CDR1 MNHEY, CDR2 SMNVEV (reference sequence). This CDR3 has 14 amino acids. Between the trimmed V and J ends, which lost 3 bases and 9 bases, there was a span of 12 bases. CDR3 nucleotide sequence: TGTGCCAGCAGTTTCGGGGTACCAGGTTCACCCCTCCACTTT. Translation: CASSFGVPGSPLHF.

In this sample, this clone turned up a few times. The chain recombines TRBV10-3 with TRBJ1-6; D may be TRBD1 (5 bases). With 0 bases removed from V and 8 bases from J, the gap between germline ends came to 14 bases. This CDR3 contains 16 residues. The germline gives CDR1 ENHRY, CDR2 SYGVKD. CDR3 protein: CAISESGQRGDSPLHF. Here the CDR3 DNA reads TGTGCCATCAGTGAGTCGGGCCAGAGGGGAGATTCACCCCTCCACTTT.

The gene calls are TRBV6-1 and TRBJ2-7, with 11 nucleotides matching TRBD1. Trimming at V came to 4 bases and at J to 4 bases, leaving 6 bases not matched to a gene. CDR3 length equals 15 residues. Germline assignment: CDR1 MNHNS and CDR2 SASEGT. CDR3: CASSGRDRGGYEQYF. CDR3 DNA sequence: TGTGCCAGCAGTGGCCGGGACAGGGGGGGGTACGAGCAGTACTTC.

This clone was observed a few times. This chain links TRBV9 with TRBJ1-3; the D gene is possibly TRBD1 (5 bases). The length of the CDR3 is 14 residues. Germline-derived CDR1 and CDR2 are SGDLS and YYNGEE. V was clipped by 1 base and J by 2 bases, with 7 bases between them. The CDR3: CASSVQGAGNTIYF. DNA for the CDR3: TGTGCCAGCAGCGTACAGGGAGCTGGAAACACCATATATTTT.